Presented here are 30 T cell receptor beta chains from one specimen sequenced in a study of PD-1 blockade in classical Hodgkin lymphoma. Autologous stem cell transplantation was followed by relapse in every patient, and brentuximab vedotin exposure varied. Clones were sequenced by immunoSEQ multiplex PCR, and TCRdb holds only the in-frame ones, with some missing. This sample carries about 98,000 clones, 80% to 95% of them seen once, and the ten largest clones take 2.5% to 3%. The sequenced sample was peripheral blood mononuclear cells (PBMCs), obtained at baseline. These receptors originate from a human donor with classical Hodgkin lymphoma.

The rearrangement joins TRBV18 to TRBJ2-1; 10 bases align to TRBD2. Germline CDR1 reads KGHSH; CDR2 reads LQKENI. V was clipped by 4 bases and J by 10 bases; unmatched bases: 10. This CDR3 contains 15 residues. The CDR3 region has the DNA TGTGCCAGCTCACAAGGGACTAGCGCTATGTTGGAGCAGTTCTTC. Translation: CASSQGTSAMLEQFF.

The chain employs TRBV5-1 and TRBJ1-2, with D tentatively TRBD1 (5 bases). Germline CDR1 and CDR2: SGHRS and YFSETQ. V gave up 0 bases and J gave up 5 bases, with 11 bases separating them. This CDR3 comprises 14 residues. The CDR3 nucleotides are TGCGCCAGCAGCTTGGAGGCAGGGTTGTATGGCTACACCTTC. This encodes CASSLEAGLYGYTF. Full variable domain (outside the CDR3, taken from reference TRBV5-1 and TRBJ1-2): KAGVTQTPRYLIKTRGQQVTLSCSPISGHRSVSWYQQTPGQGLQFLFEYFSETQRNKGNFPGRFSGRQFSNSRSEMNVSTLELGDSALYLCASSLEAGLYGYTFGSGTRLTVV.

The CDR3, as DNA: TGCAGCGCCCTTAGACCGGTTCGAGGGGCCAACGTCCTGACTTTC. Translation gives CSALRPVRGANVLTF. The chain links TRBV29-1 to TRBJ2-6; no definite D call. Between the trimmed V and J ends, which lost 7 bases and 4 bases, there was a span of 17 bases. Germline CDR1 is SQVTM and CDR2 is ANQGSEA. CDR3 length: 15 residues.

This clone was recorded once. J is TRBJ1-2 and V is TRBV4-1, with D perhaps TRBD1 (6 bases). CDR3 length equals 14 residues. Germline CDR1 MGHRA, CDR2 YSYEKL. The germline V and J ends were trimmed by 2 bases and 5 bases, with 12 bases remaining between them. CDR3 DNA sequence: TGCGCCAGCAGCCAACCCCCAGGGGATTATGGCTACACCTTC. This encodes CASSQPPGDYGYTF.

V and J are TRBV6-1 and TRBJ2-7; D unclear. V lost 6 bases and J 2 bases, leaving 17 bases between the germline ends. The CDR3 runs 15 residues. CDR1 and CDR2 (germline): MNHNS, SASEGT. The CDR3 bases are TGTGCCAGCAGGGCCCCCGTAGGCAGACCCTACGAGCAGTACTTC. Translation: CASRAPVGRPYEQYF.

The CDR3 nucleotides read TGTGCCAGCGGGACCGGGGAGCTGTTTTTT. This sequence encodes CASGTGELFF. The chain has TRBV9 and TRBJ2-2; no clear D gene. The CDR3 contains 10 residues. CDR1 is SGDLS and CDR2 is YYNGEE in the germline V gene. V was shortened by 7 bases and J by 5 bases, with 3 bases between the two germline ends.

The rearrangement joins TRBV18 to TRBJ2-3, with TRBD2 identical over 10 bases. The germline V gene encodes CDR1 KGHSH and CDR2 LQKENI. The CDR3 covers 19 residues. The V gene end was trimmed by 0 bases and the J gene end by 4 bases; junction bases not matched to a gene: 13. DNA for the CDR3: TGTGCCAGCTCACCACCGTTGACTAGCGGGTTCGGTGGGGCAGATACGCAGTATTTT. Protein product: CASSPPLTSGFGGADTQYF.

The count of this clone is one. The CDR3 loop reads CASSQLDFRTSGLQETQYF. The CDR3 nucleotides read TGCGCCAGCAGCCAATTAGATTTCCGGACTAGCGGATTACAAGAGACCCAGTACTTC. The chain links TRBV4-1 to TRBJ2-5; 10 bases map to TRBD2. This CDR3 has 19 amino acids. Looked up from germline, CDR1 is MGHRA and CDR2 is YSYEKL. V shed 2 bases, J shed 2 bases, and the junction held 14 bases outside the gene matches.

This sequence joins TRBV6-5 and TRBJ2-7; 9 positions agree with TRBD2. Germline lookup yields CDR1 MNHEY and CDR2 SVGAGI. The CDR3 is made up of 15 amino acids. V trimming: 6 bases; J trimming: 5 bases; junction bases outside the gene matches: 11. The DNA of the CDR3 is TGTGCCAGCAGCCCCCGGTTTAGCGGGAGCCACGAGCAGTACTTC. The encoded protein is CASSPRFSGSHEQYF.

The chain couples TRBV6-1 to TRBJ2-7; 9 nucleotides match TRBD1. This CDR3 region has 15 residues. V shed 1 base, J shed 4 bases, and the junction held 5 bases outside the gene matches. From germline, CDR1 is MNHNS and CDR2 SASEGT. The CDR3 loop reads CASSEEPGQGYEQYF. CDR3 nucleotide sequence: TGTGCCAGCAGTGAAGAGCCGGGACAGGGTTACGAGCAGTACTTC.

This clone was observed once. The chain joins TRBV7-8 to TRBJ2-3, with 11 bases identical to TRBD2. The germline V gene encodes CDR1 SGHVS and CDR2 FQNEAQ. The CDR3 totals 17 residues. The V gene end was trimmed by 5 bases and the J gene end by 2 bases; junction bases not matched to a gene: 9. CDR3 coding DNA: TGTGCCAGCAGCACAAGGACTAGCGGGCCGTTCACAGATACGCAGTATTTT. This translates into CASSTRTSGPFTDTQYF. The variable domain in full, with the rest retrieved from reference TRBV7-8 and TRBJ2-3, is GAGVSQSPRYKVAKRGQDVALRCDPISGHVSLFWYQQALGQGPEFLTYFQNEAQLDKSGLPSDRFFAERPEGSVSTLKIQRTQQEDSAVYLCASSTRTSGPFTDTQYFGPGTRLTVL.

The DNA for the CDR3 is TGCGCCAGCAGCCCCAGGGGAATACAAAATACAGATACGCAGTATTTT. Protein: CASSPRGIQNTDTQYF. The chain links TRBV5-1 to TRBJ2-3, with TRBD1 as a possible D gene (6 bases). Trimming left V 4 bases short and J 3 bases short, with 18 bases between. The CDR3 is 16 residues long. Germline V lookup: CDR1 SGHRS, CDR2 YFSETQ.

The chain employs TRBV5-1 and TRBJ1-2; D not certain. Germline CDR1 and CDR2: SGHRS and YFSETQ. The length of the CDR3 is 13 residues. The germline V and J ends were trimmed by 4 bases and 4 bases, with 11 bases remaining between them. The CDR3 DNA reads as TGCGCCAGCAGCATGCAGGCCTCCTATGGCTACACCTTC. Its translation: CASSMQASYGYTF.

The J gene is TRBJ2-2, the V gene TRBV7-9; D remains unclear. The CDR3 runs 17 residues. The V end lost 5 bases, the J end lost 8 bases, and 24 bases lay between the germline ends. In germline, CDR1 is SEHNR, CDR2 FQNEAQ (reference sequence). The CDR3 reads CASSPVSLLAIAGELFF. The CDR3 nucleotides read TGTGCCAGCAGCCCAGTTTCCCTTCTCGCGATTGCGGGGGAGCTGTTTTTT.

The chain combines TRBV28 with TRBJ1-1; the D gene is possibly TRBD1 (5 bases). Trimming pared 5 bases from V and 5 bases from J, leaving 12 bases between. Germline CDR1 is MDHEN and CDR2 is SYDVKM. The CDR3 is 13 residues long. The CDR3 DNA follows: TGTGCCAGCAGTCTAGGGGTAGGTACTGAAGCTTTCTTT. The encoded protein is CASSLGVGTEAFF. The complete variable domain, with remaining parts taken from reference TRBV28 and TRBJ1-1, reads DVKVTQSSRYLVKRTGEKVFLECVQDMDHENMFWYRQDPGLGLRLIYFSYDVKMKEKGDIPEGYSVSREKKERFSLILESASTNQTSMYLCASSLGVGTEAFFGQGTRLTVV.

CDR3 DNA: TGTGCCAGCAGCTCAAAGGTGGTCGCAGATACGCAGTATTTT. This translates into CASSSKVVADTQYF. This chain connects TRBV7-2 to TRBJ2-3; D gene unclear. The CDR3 is 14 residues long. Germline CDR1 SGHTA, CDR2 FQGNSA. The V end was cut by 4 bases, the J end by 4 bases, with 12 bases between.

The chain employs TRBV6-5 and TRBJ2-3; no clear D. V lost 0 bases to trimming and J lost 2 bases, with 6 bases between them. This CDR3 has 14 amino acids. The germline CDR1 and CDR2 sequences are MNHEY and SVGAGI. CDR3: CASSYSGNTDTQYF. The CDR3 coding sequence is TGTGCCAGCAGTTACTCGGGGAACACAGATACGCAGTATTTT.

This CDR3 is CASSLEGLRRDTQYF. The CDR3 nucleotides read TGTGCCAGCAGTTTAGAGGGACTACGGAGAGATACGCAGTATTTT. The chain is built from TRBV27 and TRBJ2-3; 7 bases fit TRBD2. CDR3 length equals 15 residues. With V trimmed by 2 bases and J by 5 bases, 7 bases remained unmatched. CDR1 and CDR2 (germline): MNHEY, SMNVEV (reference sequence).

In its sample, this clone was seen a few times. The CDR3 loop is CASTLRGDGTGYGYTF. The CDR3 bases are TGTGCCAGCACCCTAAGGGGGGATGGGACGGGCTATGGCTACACCTTC. The J gene is TRBJ1-2, the V gene TRBV27, with D possibly matching TRBD1 (6 bases). The germline V gene encodes CDR1 MNHEY and CDR2 SMNVEV (reference sequence). Trimming left V 7 bases short and J 4 bases short, with 22 bases between. This CDR3 contains 16 residues.

V gene TRBV6-1 combines with J gene TRBJ2-3; perhaps TRBD2 as D (6 bases). Trimming cost V 2 bases and J 0 bases, with 9 bases left between them. From germline, CDR1 is MNHNS and CDR2 SASEGT. CDR3 size: 15 residues. This chain's CDR3 is CASSESRGSTDTQYF. Written as DNA, the CDR3 is TGTGCCAGCAGTGAAAGTCGGGGGAGCACAGATACGCAGTATTTT.

The rearrangement uses TRBV9 and TRBJ2-3; no reliable D call. The V end was cut by 0 bases, the J end by 1 base, with 3 bases between. The CDR3 sequence is 13 residues long. The germline CDR1 and CDR2 sequences are SGDLS and YYNGEE. CDR3: CASSVVGTDTQYF. CDR3 DNA sequence: TGTGCCAGCAGCGTAGTGGGCACAGATACGCAGTATTTT.

The chain recombines TRBV2 with TRBJ2-7; D remains unclear. From germline, CDR1 is SNHLY and CDR2 FYNNEI. The CDR3 covers 14 residues. Trimming removed 5 bases from V and 1 base from J, with 12 bases in between. The CDR3 here is CASSRPYGSYEQYF. The CDR3 nucleotides are TGTGCCAGCAGTCGCCCTTACGGATCCTACGAGCAGTACTTC.

The rearrangement links TRBV7-2 to TRBJ1-1; 9 nucleotides line up with TRBD1. Germline V gene data show CDR1 as SGHTA and CDR2 as FQGNSA. CDR3 length: 19 residues. V trimming: 2 bases; J trimming: 1 base; junction bases outside the gene matches: 14. CDR3 coding DNA: TGTGCCAGCAGCTTATTTGGGGACAGGGCCCCGCGGTCGAACACTGAAGCTTTCTTT. Its protein is CASSLFGDRAPRSNTEAFF.

The rearrangement uses TRBV15 and TRBJ2-1; D not resolved. V was pared by 5 bases and J by 6 bases, with 11 bases between. CDR3 size: 13 residues. Germline assignment: CDR1 LNHNV and CDR2 YYDKDF (reference sequence). In DNA, the CDR3 is TGTGCCACCAGCTCGGGCCGGATCAATGAGCAGTTCTTC. Protein product: CATSSGRINEQFF.

The chain is built from TRBV6-1 and TRBJ2-5; 10 bases are a match to TRBD1. Germline-derived CDR1 and CDR2 are MNHNS and SASEGT. The CDR3 is made up of 15 amino acids. Losses at the gene ends were 6 bases for V and 5 bases for J; bases not matched to a gene: 9. The CDR3 loop reads CASRKTGGGWETQYF. Here the CDR3 DNA reads TGTGCCAGCAGGAAGACAGGGGGCGGTTGGGAGACCCAGTACTTC.

The V call is TRBV7-2, the J call TRBJ2-1; possible D gene TRBD1, 6 bases. Germline CDR1 reads SGHTA; CDR2 reads FQGNSA. The CDR3 loop spans 15 amino acids. Trimming stripped 1 base from V and 0 bases from J, with 7 bases between. The CDR3 sequence: CASSLGTDSYNEQFF. The CDR3 DNA follows: TGTGCCAGCAGCTTAGGGACAGACTCCTACAATGAGCAGTTCTTC.

The chain links TRBV7-8 to TRBJ1-2; D is uncertain. Germline V lookup: CDR1 SGHVS, CDR2 FQNEAQ. This CDR3 contains 15 residues. V was cut by 5 bases and J by 0 bases, with 13 bases left in between. Written as DNA, the CDR3 is TGTGCCAGCAGCATGCGGACGTCAGCTAACTATGGCTACACCTTC. Its protein is CASSMRTSANYGYTF.

The chain combines TRBV7-9 with TRBJ2-7, with D tentatively TRBD1 or TRBD2 (6 bases each). V lost 7 bases and J lost 3, with 25 bases in between. The CDR3 is 17 residues long. CDR1 SEHNR and CDR2 FQNEAQ come from the germline V gene (reference sequence). The CDR3 here is CASKGGGKLAADYEQYF. In DNA, the CDR3 is TGTGCCAGCAAGGGGGGCGGGAAACTAGCAGCAGACTACGAGCAGTACTTC.

The chain links TRBV5-1 to TRBJ1-1, with 8 positions matching TRBD1. This CDR3 has 15 residues. Germline values: CDR1 SGHRS, CDR2 YFSETQ. V lost 4 bases, J lost 5 bases, and 10 bases stayed unmatched. In nucleotides, the CDR3 is TGCGCCAGCAGCCTAAACTCAGGGGGCGCGACTGAAGCTTTCTTT. Amino acid sequence: CASSLNSGGATEAFF.

With regard to this clone: Distinct nucleotide sequences in the sample also encode this CDR3. This sequence joins TRBV27 and TRBJ1-1; the D gene is possibly TRBD1 (6 bases). Germline V CDR1 and CDR2: MNHEY, SMNVEV (reference sequence). This CDR3 is built from 14 residues. With 0 bases removed from V and 2 bases from J, the gap between germline ends came to 7 bases. CDR3 residues: CASSLSGGNTEAFF. As DNA, the CDR3 is TGTGCCAGCAGTTTATCGGGGGGCAACACTGAAGCTTTCTTT.